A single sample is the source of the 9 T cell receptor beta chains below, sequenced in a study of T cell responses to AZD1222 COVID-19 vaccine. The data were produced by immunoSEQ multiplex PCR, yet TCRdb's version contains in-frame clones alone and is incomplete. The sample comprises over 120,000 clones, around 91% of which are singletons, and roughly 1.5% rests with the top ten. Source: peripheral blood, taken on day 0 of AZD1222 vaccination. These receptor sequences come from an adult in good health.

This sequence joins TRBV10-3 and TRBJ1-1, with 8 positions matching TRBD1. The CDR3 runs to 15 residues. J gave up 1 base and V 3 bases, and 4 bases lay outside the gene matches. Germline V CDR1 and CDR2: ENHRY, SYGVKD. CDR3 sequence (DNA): TGTGCCATCAGTGACCCAGGGACAGGGAACACTGAAGCTTTCTTT. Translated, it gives CAISDPGTGNTEAFF.

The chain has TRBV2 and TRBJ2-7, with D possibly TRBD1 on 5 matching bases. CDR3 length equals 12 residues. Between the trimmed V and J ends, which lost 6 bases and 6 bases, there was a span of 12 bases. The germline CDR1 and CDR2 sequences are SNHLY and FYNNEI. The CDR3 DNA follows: TGTGCCAGCAGGTTAGACAGCCCCGAGCAGTACTTC. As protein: CASRLDSPEQYF.

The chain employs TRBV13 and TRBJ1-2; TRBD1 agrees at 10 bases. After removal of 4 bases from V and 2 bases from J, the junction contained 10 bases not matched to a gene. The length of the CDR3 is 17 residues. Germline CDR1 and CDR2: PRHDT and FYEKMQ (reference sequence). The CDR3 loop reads CASSSGDRGPPNYGYTF. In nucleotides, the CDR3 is TGTGCCAGCAGCTCGGGGGACAGGGGACCTCCAAACTATGGCTACACCTTC.

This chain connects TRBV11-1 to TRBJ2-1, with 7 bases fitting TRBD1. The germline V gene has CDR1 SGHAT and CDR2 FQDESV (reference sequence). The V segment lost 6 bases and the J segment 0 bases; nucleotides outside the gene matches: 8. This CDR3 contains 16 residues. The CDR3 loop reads CASSGGQISSYNEQFF. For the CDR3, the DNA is TGTGCCAGCAGTGGGGGACAGATAAGCTCCTACAATGAGCAGTTCTTC.

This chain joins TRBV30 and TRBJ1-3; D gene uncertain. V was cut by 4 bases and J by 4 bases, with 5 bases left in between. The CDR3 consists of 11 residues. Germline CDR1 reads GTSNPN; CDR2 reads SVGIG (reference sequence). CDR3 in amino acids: CAWTGGNTIYF. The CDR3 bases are TGTGCCTGGACGGGGGGAAACACCATATATTTT.

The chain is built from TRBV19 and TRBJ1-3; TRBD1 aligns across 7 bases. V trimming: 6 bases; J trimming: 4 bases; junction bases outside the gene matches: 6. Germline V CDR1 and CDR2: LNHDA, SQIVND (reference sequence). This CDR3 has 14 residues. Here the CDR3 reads CASSQATGGNTIYF. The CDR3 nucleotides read TGTGCCAGTAGCCAGGCGACAGGGGGAAACACCATATATTTT.

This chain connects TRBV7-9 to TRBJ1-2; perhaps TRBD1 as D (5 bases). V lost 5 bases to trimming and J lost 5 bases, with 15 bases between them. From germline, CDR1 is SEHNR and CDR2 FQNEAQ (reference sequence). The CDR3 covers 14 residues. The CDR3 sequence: CASSHGTAVYGYTF. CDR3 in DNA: TGTGCCAGCAGCCATGGGACGGCGGTATATGGCTACACCTTC. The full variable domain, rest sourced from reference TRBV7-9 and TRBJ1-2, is DTGVSQNPRHKITKRGQNVTFRCDPISEHNRLYWYRQTLGQGPEFLTYFQNEAQLEKSRLLSDRFSAERPKGSFSTLEIQRTEQGDSAMYLCASSHGTAVYGYTFGSGTRLTVV.

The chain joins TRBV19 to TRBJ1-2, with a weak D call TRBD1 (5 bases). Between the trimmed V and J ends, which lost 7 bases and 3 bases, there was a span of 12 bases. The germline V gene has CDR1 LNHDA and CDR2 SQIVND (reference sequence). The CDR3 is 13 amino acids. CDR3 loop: CASIRDGDYGYTF. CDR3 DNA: TGTGCCAGTATCCGGGACGGAGACTATGGCTACACCTTC.

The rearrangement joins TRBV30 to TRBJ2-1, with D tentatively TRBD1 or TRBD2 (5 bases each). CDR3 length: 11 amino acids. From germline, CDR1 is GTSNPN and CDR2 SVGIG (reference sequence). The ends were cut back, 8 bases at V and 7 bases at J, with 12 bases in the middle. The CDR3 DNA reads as TGTGCCGGGGGATGGGGTAATGAGCAGTTCTTC. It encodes CAGGWGNEQFF.